The TCR beta chain under discussion was sequenced for a study of blood T cell repertoires in COVID-19 (dated by TCRdb to the early 2020s). For context, the study as a whole: The collaborator samples originated in the United States, Italy and Spain and spanned the acute and convalescent phases of COVID-19. The samples were drawn from two sources: the first 160 participants of the ongoing ImmuneRACE study, and fewer than 1,500 subjects contributed by 6 global collaborators. Subjects who had been exposed to COVID-19, were actively infected with it, or had recovered from it provided the deeply sampled blood TCRbeta repertoires that made up the dataset. The material from the prospective study consisted of cDNA or gDNA derived from T cells, B-cell-depleted T cells, or PBMCs. A freely available public database, intended as a resource for researchers studying the immune response to SARS-CoV-2, is where the repertoires were released. The sample metadata nearly always contained a de-identified subject ID, COVID-19 status, age in years and sex. Where available, HLA class I and class II types were obtained from metadata supplied by the sample provider rather than from assay-based typing. The investigation overall reported the following: The quantity of clinical and demographic metadata differed by source and by participant and was supplied without curation.

This clone was observed a handful of times. Its cognate antigen has yet to be identified. Base qualities are not provided; no much larger clone lies one nucleotide away. Each collaborating institution followed its own protocols to collect whole blood in K2EDTA tubes. For TCRbeta analysis, collaborators shipped samples as frozen whole blood, isolated PBMCs, or DNA extracted from either of those sample types. From V the trimming removes 3 bases and from J it removes 5 bases, while the gene matches leave 5 bases of the junction unaccounted for. CDR1 is given as KGHSH and CDR2 as LQKENI, both from the germline V gene. The CDR3 has 15 amino acids, counting the end cysteine and phenylalanine. Only the CDR3 DNA stays, 45 bases, in frame from base 1. TCRbeta CDR3 regions were amplified from genomic DNA by means of the immunoSEQ Assay, a bias-controlled multiplex PCR. From the authors' description of their analysis: Nucleated cell counts per sample were estimated from amplification of reference gene primers within the assay. To quantify the absolute abundance of each unique TCRbeta CDR3 rearrangement, sequence reads were collapsed and filtered. Productive Simpson clonality was computed per sample as the square root of Simpson's diversity index over productive rearrangements. TCRdb carries this immuneACCESS record with in-frame sequences only. Its versions omit some clonotypes, under half of them owing to an unresolved V gene in the studies checked, with the rest unexplained. The D gene and trimming were derived from the DNA, and the V and J assignments and clone size from that table. This sample lists 81,000 or so clones; about 89% were detected once. Together, the top ten hold around 12% of the sample.

This chain joins TRBV18 to TRBJ2-3; 10 junctional bases match TRBD2. This TCR came from a man aged 65-85 years with active or convalescent COVID-19. Sequencing input: peripheral blood. CDR3 loop: CASSPQRGGVDTQYF. The sequenced DNA: TGTGCCAGCTCACCGCAGCGGGGGGGCGTAGATACGCAGTATTTT.